The 10 T cell receptor beta chains given below trace back to one sample, sequenced in a study of cytomegalovirus exposure and HLA in healthy donors. Researchers ran the PCR with 60 Vbeta and 13 Jbeta primers. Sequencing used immunoSEQ multiplex PCR; TCRdb keeps in-frame clones, though not all of them. Of 95,000 to 100,000 clones in the sample, approximately 76% were seen once. The specimen was PBMCs. These receptor sequences come from a man aged 35-49 years in good health and CMV-seronegative.

This rearrangement joins TRBV5-5 to TRBJ2-7; D not resolved. CDR1 and CDR2 (germline): SGHKS, YYEKEE (reference sequence). Between the trimmed V and J ends, which lost 0 bases and 0 bases, there was a span of 10 bases. CDR3 length: 15 residues. The CDR3 spells CASSLGPVSSYEQYF. CDR3 DNA sequence: TGTGCCAGCAGCTTGGGGCCAGTAAGCTCCTACGAGCAGTACTTC.

The rearrangement joins TRBV13 to TRBJ2-7, with a tentative D call TRBD1 (6 bases). Germline CDR1 PRHDT, CDR2 FYEKMQ (reference sequence). The CDR3 extends over 14 amino acids. With 0 bases removed from V and 3 bases from J, the gap between germline ends came to 9 bases. The CDR3 region is CASSLGQGFYEQYF. The CDR3 bases are TGTGCCAGCAGCTTAGGGCAGGGGTTCTACGAGCAGTACTTC.

This chain joins TRBV6-1 and TRBJ1-2; D gene unclear. Trimming cost V 7 bases and J 4 bases, with 13 bases left between them. This CDR3 comprises 13 residues. CDR1 is MNHNS and CDR2 is SASEGT in the germline V gene. CDR3: CASTPEAVYGYTF. CDR3 DNA: TGTGCCAGCACCCCAGAGGCCGTCTATGGCTACACCTTC.

The rearrangement uses TRBV28 and TRBJ2-7; TRBD1 matches 11 bases. The CDR3 sequence is 19 residues long. Germline V lookup: CDR1 MDHEN, CDR2 SYDVKM. V trimming: 8 bases; J trimming: 0 bases; junction bases outside the gene matches: 18. In DNA, the CDR3 is TGTGCCAGCCCACCGGGACAGGGGGTAGCGGGGATAAGCTCCTACGAGCAGTACGTC. Amino acids: CASPPGQGVAGISSYEQYV.

This clone was observed once. The chain has TRBV19 and TRBJ1-4, with 7 bases that match TRBD1. J gave up 5 bases and V 5 bases, and 11 bases lay outside the gene matches. CDR3 length: 16 residues. CDR1 LNHDA and CDR2 SQIVND come from the germline V gene (reference sequence). The chain's CDR3 is CASSAPSTGRNEKLFF. In DNA, the CDR3 is TGTGCCAGTAGTGCGCCGTCGACAGGGAGGAATGAAAAACTGTTTTTT.

In this sample, this clone turned up a few times. At the DNA level, this CDR3 is encoded by other sequences in the same sample as well. The chain combines TRBV5-1 with TRBJ2-5; tentative D call: TRBD1 (6 bases). V shed 4 bases and J shed 4 bases, with 14 bases lying between them. Germline assignment: CDR1 SGHRS and CDR2 YFSETQ. The CDR3 runs to 14 residues. Here the CDR3 DNA reads TGCGCCAGCAGCCCGGGGACACCCGCAGAGACCCAGTACTTC. Translated: CASSPGTPAETQYF.

This clone was observed a handful of times. The chain is built from TRBV15 and TRBJ1-4; 7 bases match TRBD1. The CDR3 runs 14 residues. Germline V gene data show CDR1 as LNHNV and CDR2 as YYDKDF (reference sequence). V dropped 3 bases and J dropped 8; count of bases not matched to a gene: 6. Here the CDR3 DNA reads TGTGCCACCAGCAGCCGGACAGGATACGAAAAACTGTTTTTT. This codes for CATSSRTGYEKLFF.

This clone was seen once. A junction boundary mismatches the germline segment, possibly from a read error. V usage is TRBV7-9 and J usage is TRBJ2-7, with 14 bases fitting TRBD2. The CDR3 totals 18 residues. The germline CDR1 and CDR2 sequences are SEHNR and FQNEAQ (reference sequence). The CDR3 loop is CSSSLLGTSGGNTYEQYF. CDR3 sequence (DNA): TGTTCCAGCAGCTTATTGGGGACTAGCGGGGGAAACACCTACGAGCAGTACTTC. Filled out from reference TRBV7-9 and TRBJ2-7, the complete variable domain reads DTGVSQNPRHKITKRGQNVTFRCDPISEHNRLYWYRQTLGQGPEFLTYFQNEAQLEKSRLLSDRFSAERPKGSFSTLEIQRTEQGDSAMYLCSSSLLGTSGGNTYEQYFGPGTRLTVT.

The rearrangement links TRBV4-1 to TRBJ2-1; 12 bases fit TRBD2. The germline gives CDR1 MGHRA, CDR2 YSYEKL. The CDR3 has 21 amino acids. With 0 bases clipped from V and 1 base from J, the junction kept 13 bases outside the gene matches. The CDR3 DNA sequence: TGCGCCAGCAGCCAAGAAGTATTGGCTAGCGGGGGGGTAGGGTCCTACAATGAGCAGTTCTTC. Its translation: CASSQEVLASGGVGSYNEQFF.

V is TRBV4-3 and J is TRBJ2-1; a possible D gene is TRBD2 (6 bases). Germline V CDR1 and CDR2: LGHNA, YSLEER. The CDR3 runs 16 residues. Trimming pared 3 bases from V and 0 bases from J, leaving 12 bases between. CDR3: CASSQNGGLSYNEQFF. The DNA for the CDR3 is TGCGCCAGCAGCCAGAACGGGGGACTCTCCTACAATGAGCAGTTCTTC.